The T cell receptor (beta chain) described here comes from a study of identical twins (dated by TCRdb to about 2016). Turning to the overall study: To test whether fetal clonotypes persist, this study deep-sequenced TCR alpha and beta repertoires from monozygotic twins, from unrelated adults of various ages, and from cord blood. Replicate twin experiments were performed at different times using different library preparation protocols to rule out contamination.

Only healthy Caucasian donors were included. General study outcomes and caveats: In monozygotic twins, recombination models systematically underestimated out-of-frame TCR alpha sharing, but the models matched the sharing seen between unrelated individuals. Compared with coincidental sharing between unrelated individuals, out-of-frame TCR alpha sequences shared between twins had an excess of sequences with low generation probability. Abundant cord blood beta clonotypes carried fewer insertions; young adult naive repertoires showed a weaker similar trend, while memory repertoires showed none. Zero-insertion analyses could be partly confounded by invariant T cells such as MAIT and iNKT, though diverse VJ usage argued against such confounding for most clonotypes. A weaker excess of twin sharing was found in beta out-of-frame sequences because the signal-to-noise ratio was lowered by fewer shared sequences. Because the same donors could not be followed over many years, conclusions were based on cross-sectional statistical analysis.

Receptor amplification or capture employed 5' RACE. The data were produced on an Illumina HiSeq 2000. A universal primer binding site was introduced by template switching, and a unique molecular identifier was present in the final cDNA, enabling accurate counting of TCR cDNA molecules. Specific primers in the conserved constant-segment region were used to synthesize first-strand cDNA for the TCR alpha and beta chains. Each cDNA library was double barcoded, with a SMART-Mk sample barcode plus Illumina barcodes, to control for contamination. TruSeq adapter sequences and Illumina sample barcodes were added in two successive PCR steps. Sequencing of the TCR alpha and beta cDNA libraries was done on the Illumina HiSeq platform using custom primers. The study's own analysis went as follows. Raw reads were processed with MiGEC to extract unique molecular identifiers, and MiXCR was used to determine CDR3 positions. For each individual, recombination models were inferred using an EM algorithm with the repgenHMM and IGoR tools. Shared clonotype analysis was performed with the tcR package in R, normalizing sharing by the product of cloneset sizes. To study raw recombination free of thymic and clonal selection effects, out-of-frame nonproductive sequences were analyzed. TCRdb reprocessing: public reads trimmed at Q25 with fastp, clones called with MiXCR, in-frame beta chains kept. CDR3 protein sequences are deduplicated, and each keeps its most common genes and DNA. TCRdb's processing, not the authors', yielded these V and J calls. This sample gives around 1.7 million distinct CDR3 sequences in total; 25% to 35% of them show up just once. Around 0.3% of the sample belongs to the ten largest clones.

The CDR3 measures 15 amino acids from cysteine to phenylalanine. The only DNA kept is the CDR3, 45 bases in frame from the first base. Trimming leaves V shorter by 5 bases and J shorter by 4 bases, with the junction holding 7 bases beyond the gene matches. Sequences PRHDT (CDR1) and FYEKMQ (CDR2) are obtained from the germline V gene (reference sequence). About this clonotype: The clone's antigen remains unknown. The record has no base qualities; no much larger clone is one base away.

The sequence was obtained from a newborn girl in good health. The chain employs TRBV13 and TRBJ2-5; TRBD2 fits 10 bases in the junction. Sequences were obtained from cord blood. The DNA is as follows: TGTGCCAGCAGCCCGACAAGGACTAGCGGAGAGACCCAGTACTTC. It specifies CASSPTRTSGETQYF.